This T cell receptor beta chain comes out of a study of Tregs in tolerant kidney transplant recipients. Study results and caveats: Expanding Tregs on activated donor B cells appeared to best identify donor-specific TCRbeta clones. Nucleotide sequences could not be compared across some patients' samples due to primer changes.

Sequencing was performed with immunoSEQ multiplex PCR; in TCRdb, only in-frame clones are kept and a portion is missing. This table holds tens of thousands of clones, roughly nine tenths found once. Recipients received nonmyeloablative bone marrow transplants from related graft donors, with transient mixed chimerism. CDR1 is MNHEY, CDR2 SVGAGI, per germline. The CDR3 contains 14 residues. V was clipped by 6 bases and J by 7 bases; unmatched bases: 9. This clone appeared once. What it binds is not known. This clonotype was sampled from a human patient who received a combined kidney and bone marrow transplant. Some T cells may arise from the graft donor. The chain recombines TRBV6-5 with TRBJ1-5, with 7 positions matching TRBD1. Sequences were derived from CD4+ T cells from blood (PBMCs), sampled 24 months after the transplant. CDR3 DNA: TGTGCCAGCAGCCGACAGGGCAGCGGGCAGCCCCAGCATTTT. This encodes CASSRQGSGQPQHF.